This T cell receptor beta chain was recorded in a study of T cell changes during pregnancy in multiple sclerosis. Some clones are missing from TCRdb's copy, which holds only in-frame ones; the method was immunoSEQ multiplex PCR. The sample shows 85,000 to 100,000 clones, approximately 89% of them seen only once. Germline-derived CDR1 and CDR2 are MGHDK and SYGVNS. The length of the CDR3 is 16 residues. V was pared by 4 bases and J by 3 bases, with 17 bases between. The TCR comes from a female donor with multiple sclerosis, enrolled in a pregnancy study. The sequences come from peripheral blood, collected before pregnancy. This chain links TRBV25-1 with TRBJ2-3; D might be TRBD2 (5 bases). This CDR3 reads CASSGARGSGTDTQYF. The DNA of the CDR3 is TGTGCCAGCAGTGGCGCCCGAGGGAGTGGGACAGATACGCAGTATTTT.